The entry below gives a single T cell receptor beta chain sequence along with its context. What it binds is unknown. The primer mix had 60 Vbeta and 13 Jbeta primers. Produced via immunoSEQ multiplex PCR; TCRdb's table is partial and in-frame only. This sample's clone table lists under 65,000 clones. This specimen belongs to a study of cytomegalovirus exposure and HLA in healthy donors. Whole-study results and caveats: Previous analysis showed most TCR beta V segments were productive about 90% or about 30% of the time.

Deletions cut 5 bases from V and 8 bases from J, with 25 bases between. This CDR3 comprises 16 residues. CDR1 and CDR2 from the germline V gene are SGHTA and FQGTGA. The J gene is TRBJ2-7, the V gene TRBV7-3; weak D call: TRBD2 (6 bases). This TCR was sampled from a woman between 40 and 50 years old in good health and CMV-seronegative. The sequenced material came from PBMCs. The chain's CDR3 is CASSPPGGEGRGKQYF. The CDR3 DNA is TGTGCCAGCAGCCCCCCCGGAGGGGAAGGGAGAGGGAAGCAGTACTTC.